The 28 T cell receptor beta chains given below trace back to one sample, sequenced in a study of shared clonotypes between healthy human individuals. Naive CD8 isolation took CD45RO-negative cells positively selected for CCR7 and excluded terminally differentiated effector memory CD45RA+ cells. The data were produced by immunoSEQ multiplex PCR, yet TCRdb's version contains in-frame clones alone and is incomplete. The repertoire holds about 2 million clones, with about 95% as singletons. Sequenced: naive CD8+ T cells sorted from blood. These receptors all come from a man younger than 35 in good health.

In the case of this clone: Sequence at one end of the junction differs from germline and may be a read error. V gene TRBV7-7 combines with J gene TRBJ2-7; TRBD2 agrees at 7 bases. Germline CDR1 is SSHAT and CDR2 is FNYEAQ (reference sequence). This CDR3 comprises 13 residues. The CDR3 sequence: CASSVSGTYEQYF. The CDR3 DNA reads TGTGCTAGCAGCGTAAGCGGGACCTACGAGCAGTACTTC.

This chain joins TRBV4-1 and TRBJ1-1; no clear D gene. The CDR3 has 14 residues. V gave up 4 bases and J gave up 3 bases, with 12 bases separating them. Germline loops: CDR1 MGHRA, CDR2 YSYEKL. CDR3 protein: CASSPNEQYTEAFF. DNA for the CDR3: TGCGCCAGCAGCCCGAATGAACAGTACACTGAAGCTTTCTTT.

V usage is TRBV27 and J usage is TRBJ2-3; 7 bases align to TRBD2. The CDR3 runs to 12 residues. Trimming removed 8 bases from V and 5 bases from J; junction bases left unmatched: 4. Looked up from germline, CDR1 is MNHEY and CDR2 is SMNVEV (reference sequence). CDR3 amino acids: CASRSGGDTQYF. As DNA, the CDR3 is TGTGCCAGCCGCTCGGGGGGAGATACGCAGTATTTT.

The V gene is TRBV7-6, the J gene TRBJ2-1; 8 bases are a match to TRBD1. The CDR3 contains 15 residues. In germline, CDR1 is SGHVS, CDR2 FNYEAQ. V gave up 3 bases and J gave up 6 bases; unmatched junction bases: 7. The CDR3 bases are TGTGCCAGCAGCTTTCACCAGGGGGCGTCCAATGAGCAGTTCTTC. It translates to CASSFHQGASNEQFF.

As concerns this clone: This clone may be a read error of a much larger clone one base away. At the DNA level, this CDR3 is encoded by other sequences in the same sample as well. The chain has TRBV6-5 and TRBJ2-2; D gene uncertain. V dropped 6 bases and J dropped 3 bases, with 5 bases sitting between them. CDR1 is MNHEY and CDR2 is SVGAGI in the germline V gene. This CDR3 comprises 12 residues. CDR3 protein: CASSPDTGELFF. The DNA of the CDR3 is TGTGCCAGCAGCCCGGACACCGGGGAGCTGTTTTTT.

The V gene is TRBV14, the J gene TRBJ1-1; the D is unclear. The V end lost 2 bases, the J end lost 5 bases, and 9 bases lay between the germline ends. CDR1 and CDR2 (germline): SGHDN, FVKESK. The CDR3 has 13 amino acids. The CDR3 loop reads CASSQNVRTEAFF. For the CDR3, the DNA is TGTGCCAGCAGCCAAAACGTGAGAACTGAAGCTTTCTTT.

This sequence joins TRBV11-2 and TRBJ2-1, with 8 nucleotides matching TRBD1. The germline V gene encodes CDR1 SGHAT and CDR2 FQNNGV. J gave up 5 bases and V 3 bases, and 9 bases lay outside the gene matches. The CDR3 spans 16 residues. The CDR3 loop is CASSLDGTGEDNEQFF. The DNA of the CDR3 is TGTGCCAGCAGCTTGGACGGGACAGGAGAGGACAATGAGCAGTTCTTC.

The chain uses TRBV11-2 and TRBJ2-7; D unclear. The CDR3 extends over 13 amino acids. CDR1 and CDR2 (germline): SGHAT, FQNNGV. V was cut by 3 bases and J by 2 bases, with 8 bases left in between. CDR3 sequence: CASSLQSAYEQYF. The CDR3 DNA reads as TGTGCCAGCAGCTTGCAGAGTGCCTACGAGCAGTACTTC.

This chain uses TRBV6-5 with TRBJ2-3; a weak D match, TRBD2 (5 bases). V was clipped by 7 bases and J by 6 bases, with 14 bases between them. Germline V gives CDR1 MNHEY, CDR2 SVGAGI. CDR3 length: 13 residues. The CDR3 region has the DNA TGTGCCAGCACCTACTCGCGGGCGGATACGCAGTATTTT. The encoded protein is CASTYSRADTQYF.

The chain carries TRBV27 and TRBJ1-5; D perhaps matches TRBD1 (5 bases). Between the trimmed V and J ends, which lost 9 bases and 3 bases, there was a span of 12 bases. The CDR3 loop spans 13 amino acids. Germline-derived CDR1 and CDR2 are MNHEY and SMNVEV (reference sequence). The CDR3 coding sequence is TGTGCCAGTAGGAGGGGCATCAATCAGCCCCAGCATTTT. This gives the protein CASRRGINQPQHF.

The rearrangement joins TRBV28 to TRBJ2-7; D is ambiguous. CDR1 is MDHEN and CDR2 is SYDVKM in the germline V gene. The CDR3 contains 12 residues. Trimming pared 5 bases from V and 6 bases from J, leaving 11 bases between. The CDR3 spells CASSMGFGEQYF. CDR3 nucleotides: TGTGCCAGCAGTATGGGATTCGGCGAGCAGTACTTC.

V usage is TRBV6-1 and J usage is TRBJ1-1; D perhaps matches TRBD1 (5 bases). The CDR3 is made up of 11 amino acids. Per the germline V gene, CDR1 is MNHNS and CDR2 is SASEGT. V was pared by 10 bases and J by 1 base, with 7 bases between. The CDR3 region has the DNA TGTGCCATGGGGACGAACACTGAAGCTTTCTTT. Its translation: CAMGTNTEAFF.

This chain links TRBV30 with TRBJ2-1; D uncertain. CDR3 length equals 12 residues. The V gene lost 3 bases and the J gene lost 7 bases, with 10 bases spanning the gap. Germline CDR1 GTSNPN, CDR2 SVGIG (reference sequence). The CDR3 protein is CAWSTLDNEQFF. The DNA for the CDR3 is TGTGCCTGGAGCACTTTGGATAATGAGCAGTTCTTC.

V usage is TRBV14 and J usage is TRBJ1-2, with 8 positions matching TRBD1. CDR1 and CDR2 (germline): SGHDN, FVKESK. The CDR3 sequence is 16 residues long. V was pared by 0 bases and J by 6 bases, with 9 bases of the junction left unmatched. CDR3 protein: CASSQDLQGASNGYTF. The CDR3 DNA follows: TGTGCCAGCAGCCAAGATTTGCAGGGGGCGTCAAATGGCTACACCTTC.

The chain combines TRBV27 with TRBJ1-1, with 8 positions matching TRBD1. Germline V gives CDR1 MNHEY, CDR2 SMNVEV (reference sequence). CDR3 length: 16 amino acids. Unmatched junction bases numbered 6, after V lost 2 bases and J lost 1 base. CDR3 protein: CASSLGQGAWNTEAFF. In DNA form, the CDR3 reads TGTGCCAGCAGTTTAGGACAGGGCGCTTGGAACACTGAAGCTTTCTTT.

The J gene is TRBJ2-1, the V gene TRBV2, with 8 bases that match TRBD2. This CDR3 has 15 residues. Germline trimming cut 3 bases from V and 5 bases from J; bases unmatched to any gene: 6. CDR1 is SNHLY and CDR2 is FYNNEI in the germline V gene. This chain's CDR3 is CASSEFRGGHNEQFF. The CDR3 DNA sequence: TGTGCCAGCAGTGAGTTCCGGGGGGGCCACAATGAGCAGTTCTTC.

This chain joins TRBV10-1 and TRBJ2-2; tentatively, D is TRBD2 (5 bases). Germline assignment: CDR1 WNHNN and CDR2 SYGVQD (reference sequence). The length of the CDR3 is 16 residues. The V end was cut by 2 bases, the J end by 2 bases, with 12 bases between. The CDR3 sequence: CASSEAVAPNTGELFF. CDR3 coding DNA: TGCGCCAGCAGTGAGGCGGTAGCGCCTAACACCGGGGAGCTGTTTTTT.

The chain combines TRBV27 with TRBJ2-7, with D possibly being TRBD1 or TRBD2 (5 bases each). Trimming removed 3 bases at V and 7 bases at J, with 10 bases between. The germline V gene encodes CDR1 MNHEY and CDR2 SMNVEV (reference sequence). This CDR3 is 12 amino acids long. The CDR3 loop reads CASSFEGREQYF. Here the CDR3 DNA reads TGTGCCAGCAGTTTTGAGGGGCGGGAGCAGTACTTC.

Worth noting for this clone: Additional DNA sequences in this sample encode the identical CDR3. CDR3 residues: CASSLGQGSSYEQYF. CDR3 nucleotide sequence: TGTGCCAGCAGCTTAGGTCAGGGGAGCTCCTACGAGCAGTACTTC. The rearrangement joins TRBV11-2 to TRBJ2-7; D perhaps matches TRBD1 (6 bases). With 1 base removed from V and 0 bases from J, the gap between germline ends came to 10 bases. CDR3 length: 15 residues. From germline, CDR1 is SGHAT and CDR2 FQNNGV.

This rearrangement joins TRBV7-9 to TRBJ1-1, with a tentative D call TRBD1 (5 bases). CDR1 and CDR2 from the germline V gene are SEHNR and FQNEAQ (reference sequence). The CDR3 runs to 13 residues. V was trimmed by 4 bases and J by 5 bases, leaving 11 bases between them. CDR3 region: CASSSPGMTEAFF. For the CDR3, the DNA is TGTGCCAGCAGCTCACCAGGGATGACTGAAGCTTTCTTT.

The chain uses TRBV19 and TRBJ2-1; no definite D call. V lost 5 bases to trimming and J lost 5 bases, with 16 bases between them. The germline V gene has CDR1 LNHDA and CDR2 SQIVND (reference sequence). This CDR3 region has 15 residues. The CDR3 region has the DNA TGTGCCAGTAGTCCATCTCCGAGCCTCAACAATGAGCAGTTCTTC. It codes for CASSPSPSLNNEQFF. The variable domain in full, with the rest retrieved from reference TRBV19 and TRBJ2-1, is DGGITQSPKYLFRKEGQNVTLSCEQNLNHDAMYWYRQDPGQGLRLIYYSQIVNDFQKGDIAEGYSVSREKKESFPLTVTSAQKNPTAFYLCASSPSPSLNNEQFFGPGTRLTVL.

The chain has TRBV2 and TRBJ2-7; D uncertain. Germline values: CDR1 SNHLY, CDR2 FYNNEI. The V and J ends lost 4 bases and 2 bases respectively, with 15 bases between them. This CDR3 comprises 15 residues. CDR3 region: CASSAAGGPTYEQYF. The CDR3 DNA reads TGTGCCAGCAGTGCCGCTGGTGGCCCGACCTACGAGCAGTACTTC. Variable domain in full (rest from reference TRBV2 and TRBJ2-7): EPEVTQTPSHQVTQMGQEVILRCVPISNHLYFYWYRQILGQKVEFLVSFYNNEISEKSEIFDDQFSVERPDGSNFTLKIRSTKLEDSAMYFCASSAAGGPTYEQYFGPGTRLTVT.

The CDR3 DNA reads TGTGCCAGCAGTGGCACGTCGGGCAGGACCTACGAGCAGTACTTC. Protein: CASSGTSGRTYEQYF. The chain combines TRBV6-1 with TRBJ2-7; no clear D. Germline V lookup: CDR1 MNHNS, CDR2 SASEGT. CDR3 length: 15 residues. Trimming left V 4 bases short and J 2 bases short, with 15 bases between.

The genes are TRBV4-1 and TRBJ2-7; 13 bases map to TRBD2. This CDR3 comprises 16 residues. V dropped 2 bases and J dropped 1; count of bases not matched to a gene: 2. Germline loops: CDR1 MGHRA, CDR2 YSYEKL. The CDR3 protein is CASSQPGLAGSYEQYF. The CDR3 DNA reads TGCGCCAGCAGCCAACCGGGACTAGCGGGGTCCTACGAGCAGTACTTC.

V usage is TRBV7-9 and J usage is TRBJ1-1; D is unresolved. CDR1 SEHNR and CDR2 FQNEAQ come from the germline V gene (reference sequence). The CDR3 is 15 amino acids. Trimming stripped 2 bases from V and 0 bases from J, with 10 bases between. The CDR3, as DNA: TGTGCCAGCAGCTTACAATCAGGAATGAACACTGAAGCTTTCTTT. The encoded protein is CASSLQSGMNTEAFF.

Concerning this clone itself: Other DNA sequences of this sample code for an identical CDR3. The gene calls are TRBV27 and TRBJ2-1, with D possibly TRBD2 on 6 matching bases. This CDR3 has 14 residues. V was clipped by 2 bases and J by 5 bases, with 10 bases between them. From germline, CDR1 is MNHEY and CDR2 SMNVEV (reference sequence). The CDR3 DNA reads TGTGCCAGCAGTTTAGTGGGGGGAAACAATGAGCAGTTCTTC. As protein: CASSLVGGNNEQFF.

CDR3 nucleotides: TGTGCCAGCAGCTTAGATCTACCCCCGGATAGCTCCTATAATTCACCCCTCCACTTT. Encoded protein: CASSLDLPPDSSYNSPLHF. J is TRBJ1-6 and V is TRBV11-2; D is uncertain. CDR1 and CDR2 from the germline V gene are SGHAT and FQNNGV. The CDR3 sequence is 19 residues long. The germline V and J ends were trimmed by 0 bases and 0 bases, with 15 bases remaining between them.

This chain connects TRBV27 to TRBJ2-7; D not certain. Trimming removed 6 bases at V and 5 bases at J, with 20 bases between. Germline V gene lookup returns CDR1 MNHEY and CDR2 SMNVEV (reference sequence). CDR3 length: 15 amino acids. CDR3 nucleotide sequence: TGTGCCAGCAGCCCGAATATCCTTGGGATGAACGAGCAGTACTTC. This sequence encodes CASSPNILGMNEQYF.